What follows describes a single T cell receptor beta chain. Using its own MiXCR run on the RT-PCR reads, TCRdb lists one record per CDR3 protein. Of over 150,000 distinct CDR3 sequences in the sample, 41% were seen once. Trimming took off 5 bases at V and 11 bases at J, with 12 bases between the two ends. From germline, CDR1 is MNHEY and CDR2 SVGAGI. The CDR3 is 11 amino acids. This entry is derived from a study of patients and donors after allogeneic stem cell transplantation. This sequence was found in a human donor who was either an allogeneic HSCT recipient or a stem cell or donor lymphocyte infusion donor (not recorded which). It is not recorded whose cells these are; they may come from a transplant donor. Sequencing was carried out using blood, either unsorted or a sorted T cell fraction (not recorded which). The chain employs TRBV6-5 and TRBJ1-1; tentatively, D is TRBD1 (5 bases). This chain's CDR3 is CASSTAGRAFF. The CDR3 DNA is TGTGCCAGCAGTACAGCGGGACGGGCTTTCTTT.